The 27 T cell receptor beta chains given below trace back to one sample, sequenced in a study of blood T cell repertoires in COVID-19. The table came from immunoSEQ multiplex PCR; TCRdb's copy has only in-frame clones and leaves some out. The table has around 150,000 clones, 82% seen once. The sequenced sample was peripheral blood. These receptors originate from a woman between 35 and 50 years old with COVID-19, enrolled during active disease.

The chain employs TRBV27 and TRBJ1-5; D is unclear. Between the trimmed V and J ends, which lost 3 bases and 3 bases, there was a span of 12 bases. The CDR3 has 15 residues. The germline V gene encodes CDR1 MNHEY and CDR2 SMNVEV (reference sequence). The CDR3 here is CASSFGPEANQPQHF. DNA of the CDR3: TGTGCCAGCAGTTTTGGACCGGAGGCCAATCAGCCCCAGCATTTT.

The J gene is TRBJ2-5, the V gene TRBV19, with 8 positions matching TRBD1. Germline V lookup: CDR1 LNHDA, CDR2 SQIVND (reference sequence). Unmatched junction bases numbered 7, after V lost 1 base and J lost 6 bases. The CDR3 is 15 residues long. The CDR3 nucleotides read TGTGCCAGTAGTATAGCAGGACAGGGTAGGAAGACCCAGTACTTC. This sequence encodes CASSIAGQGRKTQYF.

The V call is TRBV18, the J call TRBJ2-3, with 8 positions matching TRBD1. V lost 3 bases, J lost 4 bases, and 9 bases stayed unmatched. The CDR3 runs 16 residues. The V gene's germline CDR1 is KGHSH and CDR2 LQKENI. CDR3 nucleotide sequence: TGTGCCAGCTCACCGCTCGGACAGGGTCGGGCAGATACGCAGTATTTT. Translating gives CASSPLGQGRADTQYF.

V and J are TRBV10-3 and TRBJ2-1; TRBD2 matches at 11 bases. This CDR3 has 17 amino acids. With V trimmed by 3 bases and J by 1 base, 5 bases remained unmatched. CDR1 is ENHRY and CDR2 is SYGVKD in the germline V gene. CDR3 sequence reads: CAISDRGLAESYNEQFF. As DNA, the CDR3 is TGTGCCATCAGTGACCGGGGACTAGCGGAATCCTACAATGAGCAGTTCTTC.

The rearrangement uses TRBV5-1 and TRBJ1-1, with a tentative D call TRBD1 (6 bases). CDR3 length equals 14 residues. Trimming took 3 bases from V and 3 from J, leaving 12 bases between them. Germline values: CDR1 SGHRS, CDR2 YFSETQ. The CDR3 sequence is CASSYQGSDTEAFF. CDR3 bases: TGCGCCAGCAGCTATCAGGGGAGCGACACTGAAGCTTTCTTT.

CDR3 DNA sequence: TGTGCCAGCAGTTTTCACAGGGGAGGCGAGCAGTACGTC. Protein: CASSFHRGGEQYV. The chain combines TRBV6-5 with TRBJ2-7; D possibly corresponds to TRBD1 (7 bases). This CDR3 is 13 amino acids long. Trimming took 4 bases from V and 6 from J, leaving 13 bases between them. CDR1 is MNHEY and CDR2 is SVGAGI in the germline V gene.

The sample holds many counts of this clone. This rearrangement joins TRBV2 to TRBJ2-1; D might be TRBD2 (5 bases). From germline, CDR1 is SNHLY and CDR2 FYNNEI. V lost 3 bases and J lost 0, with 12 bases in between. This CDR3 has 16 amino acids. The chain's CDR3 is CASSDVSRVSYNEQFF. CDR3 nucleotides: TGTGCCAGCAGTGATGTGTCGAGGGTCTCCTACAATGAGCAGTTCTTC.

V gene TRBV28 combines with J gene TRBJ1-2; 10 positions match TRBD1. The CDR3 runs 13 residues. J gave up 8 bases and V 10 bases, and 10 bases lay outside the gene matches. Germline assignment: CDR1 MDHEN and CDR2 SYDVKM. CDR3 bases: TGTGCCAACCAGCCCGGACAGGGGGGGGGCTACACCTTC. As protein: CANQPGQGGGYTF.

The rearrangement uses TRBV6-1 and TRBJ2-7, with a tentative D call TRBD2 (6 bases). Germline V CDR1 and CDR2: MNHNS, SASEGT. The CDR3 has 12 amino acids. V was cut by 3 bases and J by 3 bases, with 6 bases left in between. The CDR3 sequence: CASSERDYEQYF. The CDR3 bases are TGTGCCAGCAGTGAGCGGGACTACGAGCAGTACTTC.

J is TRBJ1-5 and V is TRBV25-1; 8 bases are shared with TRBD1. Germline CDR1 is MGHDK and CDR2 is SYGVNS. J was trimmed by 6 bases and V by 3 bases; bases with no gene match: 10. This CDR3 comprises 16 residues. The CDR3 is CASSDPAQGAGQPQHF. The CDR3 nucleotides read TGTGCCAGCAGTGATCCCGCGCAGGGGGCAGGTCAGCCCCAGCATTTT.

This sequence joins TRBV6-1 and TRBJ1-6; no clear D. In germline, CDR1 is MNHNS, CDR2 SASEGT. V gave up 2 bases and J gave up 2 bases, with 13 bases separating them. The CDR3 loop spans 17 amino acids. The DNA of the CDR3 is TGTGCCAGCAGTGAAAGGACTGAAGCTACCTATAATTCACCCCTCCACTTT. Residues: CASSERTEATYNSPLHF.

The genes are TRBV2 and TRBJ2-7, with 8 bases lining up with TRBD2. The CDR3 length is 15 residues. Germline CDR1 is SNHLY and CDR2 is FYNNEI. V trimming: 5 bases; J trimming: 3 bases; junction bases outside the gene matches: 9. CDR3 protein: CASSRSLAADYEQYF. In DNA form, the CDR3 reads TGTGCCAGCAGTAGATCACTAGCGGCAGACTACGAGCAGTACTTC. The whole variable domain, remainder taken from reference TRBV2 and TRBJ2-7, is EPEVTQTPSHQVTQMGQEVILRCVPISNHLYFYWYRQILGQKVEFLVSFYNNEISEKSEIFDDQFSVERPDGSNFTLKIRSTKLEDSAMYFCASSRSLAADYEQYFGPGTRLTVT.

The chain recombines TRBV2 with TRBJ1-4; D call uncertain. V was shortened by 7 bases and J by 0 bases, with 12 bases between the two germline ends. CDR1 and CDR2 (germline): SNHLY, FYNNEI. CDR3 length equals 15 residues. The CDR3 nucleotides read TGTGCCAGCACTAGGAGTCCTGCAACTAATGAAAAACTGTTTTTT. The encoded protein is CASTRSPATNEKLFF.

This clone was seen once. The J gene is TRBJ2-1, the V gene TRBV14, with D perhaps TRBD1 (10 bases). The CDR3 consists of 20 residues. The V and J ends lost 8 bases and 6 bases respectively, with 35 bases between them. Germline V gene lookup returns CDR1 SGHDN and CDR2 FVKESK. The CDR3 nucleotides are TGTGCCAGCCGATGGGGATACGGGACAGGGGAGGCGGGAGGGCCCAATGAGCAGTTCTTC. Its protein product is CASRWGYGTGEAGGPNEQFF.

This clone was seen once. The chain combines TRBV7-9 with TRBJ1-1; D unresolved. In germline, CDR1 is SEHNR, CDR2 FQNEAQ (reference sequence). Between the trimmed V and J ends, which lost 5 bases and 7 bases, there was a span of 8 bases. This CDR3 has 11 amino acids. In DNA form, the CDR3 reads TGTGCCAGCAGCGAGGATAATGAAGCTTTCTTT. This sequence encodes CASSEDNEAFF.

This clone was found a few times. The gene calls are TRBV5-4 and TRBJ2-5, with 8 bases fitting TRBD2. The germline CDR1 and CDR2 sequences are SGHNT and YYREEE (reference sequence). Germline trimming cut 1 base from V and 5 bases from J; bases unmatched to any gene: 4. The CDR3 covers 14 residues. Here the CDR3 reads CASSLRRLAETQYF. CDR3 DNA: TGTGCCAGCAGCTTGAGGAGACTAGCGGAGACCCAGTACTTC.

This chain connects TRBV5-8 to TRBJ2-3; D is possibly TRBD2 (5 bases). The germline CDR1 and CDR2 sequences are SGHTS and YDEGEE. V lost 4 bases, J lost 0 bases, and 9 bases lay in between. This CDR3 is 14 amino acids long. The CDR3 DNA is TGTGCCAGCAGCGGCCGAGGGAGCACAGATACGCAGTATTTT. Translation gives CASSGRGSTDTQYF.

The chain joins TRBV5-4 to TRBJ2-3; a possible D gene is TRBD1 (6 bases). Looked up from germline, CDR1 is SGHNT and CDR2 is YYREEE (reference sequence). This CDR3 is built from 16 residues. V was trimmed by 0 bases and J by 4 bases, leaving 15 bases between them. CDR3 coding DNA: TGTGCCAGCAGCTTGGGGGCGTGGGGGCGGTCAGATACGCAGTATTTT. Amino acid sequence: CASSLGAWGRSDTQYF.

The chain combines TRBV10-2 with TRBJ1-3; D gene ambiguous. The ends were cut back, 5 bases at V and 4 bases at J, with 12 bases in the middle. CDR1 is WSHSY and CDR2 is SAAADI in the germline V gene. The CDR3 is 14 amino acids. CDR3 sequence: CASSSPGLGNTIYF. The CDR3 bases are TGCGCCAGCAGTAGCCCAGGCTTAGGAAACACCATATATTTT.

The chain uses TRBV9 and TRBJ1-6; TRBD1 agrees at 7 bases. The germline V gene encodes CDR1 SGDLS and CDR2 YYNGEE. There are 14 residues in the CDR3. V lost 2 bases to trimming and J lost 7 bases; unmatched junction nucleotides: 3. CDR3 sequence: CASSVTGLNSPLHF. The CDR3 DNA follows: TGTGCCAGCAGCGTGACAGGGTTAAATTCACCCCTCCACTTT.

This chain joins TRBV19 and TRBJ2-7; TRBD2 agrees at 10 bases. The CDR3 spans 14 residues. The ends lost 3 bases at V and 2 bases at J; junction bases unmatched: 1. CDR1 is LNHDA, CDR2 SQIVND, per germline (reference sequence). Here the CDR3 DNA reads TGTGCCAGTAGTATCGGACTAGCGGCCTACGAGCAGTACTTC. It translates to CASSIGLAAYEQYF.

The chain has TRBV30 and TRBJ1-5, with a tentative D call TRBD1 (6 bases). CDR3 size: 14 residues. V lost 3 bases and J 1 base, leaving 10 bases between the germline ends. Germline assignment: CDR1 GTSNPN and CDR2 SVGIG (reference sequence). The DNA for the CDR3 is TGTGCCTGGAGACAGGGAGGGAGCAATCAGCCCCAGCATTTT. This codes for CAWRQGGSNQPQHF.

This rearrangement joins TRBV6-5 to TRBJ1-3; 10 positions agree with TRBD1. CDR3 size: 15 residues. The trim removed 4 bases at V and 6 bases at J, leaving 6 bases unmatched. Germline CDR1 MNHEY, CDR2 SVGAGI. CDR3 nucleotides: TGTGCCAGCAGTTTAGGACAGGGGGACTCAAACACCATATATTTT. It specifies CASSLGQGDSNTIYF.

This sequence joins TRBV29-1 and TRBJ1-2, with TRBD1 matching over 7 bases. J gave up 6 bases and V 6 bases, and 7 bases lay outside the gene matches. In germline, CDR1 is SQVTM, CDR2 ANQGSEA. This CDR3 is 12 amino acids long. The CDR3 nucleotides are TGCAGCGTCCGTACAGGGGACAATGGCTACACCTTC. This translates into CSVRTGDNGYTF.

The rearrangement links TRBV11-2 to TRBJ1-1; TRBD1 matches 7 bases. V dropped 4 bases and J dropped 0; count of bases not matched to a gene: 8. Germline V gene sequence: CDR1 SGHAT, CDR2 FQNNGV. CDR3 length equals 16 residues. As DNA, the CDR3 is TGTGCCAGCAGCTCCCCGGACAGGACCATGAACACTGAAGCTTTCTTT. This codes for CASSSPDRTMNTEAFF. The full variable domain, completed using reference TRBV11-2 and TRBJ1-1, is EAGVAQSPRYKIIEKRQSVAFWCNPISGHATLYWYQQILGQGPKLLIQFQNNGVVDDSQLPKDRFSAERLKGVDSTLKIQPAKLEDSAVYLCASSSPDRTMNTEAFFGQGTRLTVV.

The genes are TRBV29-1 and TRBJ1-2, with 7 bases matching TRBD1. Per the germline V gene, CDR1 is SQVTM and CDR2 is ANQGSEA. The trim removed 7 bases at V and 4 bases at J, leaving 12 bases unmatched. This CDR3 region has 14 residues. CDR3 loop: CSARGTGMSYGYTF. CDR3 DNA: TGCAGCGCCAGGGGGACGGGAATGTCCTATGGCTACACCTTC.

The genes are TRBV7-8 and TRBJ1-2; 9 bases align to TRBD1. This CDR3 contains 14 residues. The junction had 3 bases not matched to a gene; V was cut back by 3 bases and J by 4 bases. Germline CDR1 and CDR2: SGHVS and FQNEAQ. This chain's CDR3 is CASSFTDRGYGYTF. CDR3 DNA: TGTGCCAGCAGCTTCACGGACAGGGGCTATGGCTACACCTTC.